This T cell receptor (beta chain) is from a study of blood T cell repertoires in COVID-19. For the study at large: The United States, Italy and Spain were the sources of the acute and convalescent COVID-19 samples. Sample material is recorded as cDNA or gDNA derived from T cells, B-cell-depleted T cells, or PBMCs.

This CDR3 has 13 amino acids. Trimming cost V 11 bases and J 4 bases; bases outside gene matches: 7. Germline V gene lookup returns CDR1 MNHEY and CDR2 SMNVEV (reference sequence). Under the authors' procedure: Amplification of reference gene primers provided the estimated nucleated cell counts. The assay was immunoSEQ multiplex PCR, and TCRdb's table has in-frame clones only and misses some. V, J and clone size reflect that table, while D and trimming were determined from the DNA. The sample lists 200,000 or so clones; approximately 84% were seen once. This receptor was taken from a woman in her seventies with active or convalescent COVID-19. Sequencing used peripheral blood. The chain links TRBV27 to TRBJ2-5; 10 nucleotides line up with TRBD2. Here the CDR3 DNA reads TGTGCCGTCAAGTCTAGCGGGGGAGAGACCCAGTACTTC. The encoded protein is CAVKSSGGETQYF.